Detailed here is one T cell receptor beta chain. A junction end diverges from the germline sequence, so it may reflect a read error. From germline, CDR1 is SGDLS and CDR2 YYNGEE. The CDR3 has 15 residues. The data are from a study of blood T cells in healthy people across ages. Per individual sample, total RNA of at least 6 micrograms was extracted. Sample-barcoded 5' priming and a J-beta primer mix drove a second PCR of about 6 to 12 cycles. TCRdb re-derived calls from the 5' RACE reads in MiXCR, one entry per CDR3 protein. The table lists about 630,000 distinct CDR3 sequences, 20% to 25% of them singletons.

V usage is TRBV9 and J usage is TRBJ2-5; 11 nucleotides match TRBD1. This TCR was recovered from an older man in good health. Sequencing input: blood. CDR3 sequence reads: CAGSVGTGGAKTQYF. For the CDR3, the DNA is TGTGCCGGCAGCGTAGGGACAGGGGGTGCGAAGACCCAGTACTTC.